This T cell receptor (beta chain) comes out of a study of shared clonotypes between healthy human individuals. Clones were read by immunoSEQ multiplex PCR, and TCRdb kept only the in-frame ones, dropping some. This table has some 2,400,000 clones, more than 90% appearing once. The CDR3 runs 16 residues. With V trimmed by 6 bases and J by 5 bases, 10 bases remained unmatched. In germline, CDR1 is MGHDK, CDR2 SYGVNS. The genes are TRBV25-1 and TRBJ2-5; TRBD2 matches 12 bases. The sample taken for sequencing was naive CD4+ T cells sorted from blood. The subset here: CD45RA+ positively selected. The sequence came from a man aged 18 to 29 in good health. The CDR3: CASRTLLAGGRETQYF. For the CDR3, the DNA is TGTGCCAGCAGGACCTTACTAGCGGGGGGCCGTGAGACCCAGTACTTC.